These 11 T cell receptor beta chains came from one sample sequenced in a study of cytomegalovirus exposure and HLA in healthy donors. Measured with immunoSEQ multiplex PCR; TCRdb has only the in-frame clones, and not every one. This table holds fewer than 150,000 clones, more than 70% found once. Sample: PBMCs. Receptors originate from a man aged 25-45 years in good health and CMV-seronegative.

The CDR3, as DNA: TGTGCCAGCAGCGAGGACAGCCGAGCTAACTATGGCTACACCTTC. Translated: CASSEDSRANYGYTF. The chain recombines TRBV6-6 with TRBJ1-2; TRBD1 might be the D (6 bases). Germline-derived CDR1 and CDR2 are MNHNY and SVGAGI (reference sequence). The CDR3 is 15 residues long. V shed 6 bases and J shed 0 bases, with 14 bases lying between them.

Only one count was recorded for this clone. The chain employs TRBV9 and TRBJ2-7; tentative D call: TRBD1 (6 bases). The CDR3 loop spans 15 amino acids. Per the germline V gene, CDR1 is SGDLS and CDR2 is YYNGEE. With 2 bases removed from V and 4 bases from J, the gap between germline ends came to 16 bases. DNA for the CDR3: TGTGCCAGCAGCGTGGGGGCGGTGGTAACATACGAGCAGTACTTC. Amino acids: CASSVGAVVTYEQYF.

Written as DNA, the CDR3 is TGTGCCAGCAGCGCCCCGCTCAGACTGTTTTTT. Encoded protein: CASSAPLRLFF. The V call is TRBV6-1, the J call TRBJ1-4; D is undetermined. The CDR3 extends over 11 amino acids. V lost 6 bases to trimming and J lost 13 bases, with 12 bases between them. Germline loops: CDR1 MNHNS, CDR2 SASEGT.

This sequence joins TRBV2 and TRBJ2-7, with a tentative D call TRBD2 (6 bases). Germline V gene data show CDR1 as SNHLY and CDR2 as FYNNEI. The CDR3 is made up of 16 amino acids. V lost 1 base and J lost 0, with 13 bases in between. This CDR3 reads CASSEDLAGSSYEQYF. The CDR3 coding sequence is TGTGCCAGCAGTGAAGATCTTGCGGGAAGCTCCTACGAGCAGTACTTC.

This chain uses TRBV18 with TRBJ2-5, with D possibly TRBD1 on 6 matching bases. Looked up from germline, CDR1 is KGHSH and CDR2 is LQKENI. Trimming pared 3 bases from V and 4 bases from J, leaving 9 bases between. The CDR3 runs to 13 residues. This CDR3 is CASSPDRLETQYF. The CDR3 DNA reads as TGTGCCAGCTCACCCGACAGGTTAGAGACCCAGTACTTC.

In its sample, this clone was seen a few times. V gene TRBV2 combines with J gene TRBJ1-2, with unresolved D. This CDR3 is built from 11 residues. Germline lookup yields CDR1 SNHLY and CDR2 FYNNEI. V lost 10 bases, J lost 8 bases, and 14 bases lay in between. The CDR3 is CATLSIEGYTF. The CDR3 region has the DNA TGTGCCACCCTCTCCATAGAGGGCTACACCTTC.

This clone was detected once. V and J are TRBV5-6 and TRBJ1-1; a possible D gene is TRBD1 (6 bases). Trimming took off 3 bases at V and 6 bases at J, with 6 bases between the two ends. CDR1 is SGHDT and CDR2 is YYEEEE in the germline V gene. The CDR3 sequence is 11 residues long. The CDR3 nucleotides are TGTGCCAGCAGCTACAGGGCTGAAGCTTTCTTT. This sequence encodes CASSYRAEAFF. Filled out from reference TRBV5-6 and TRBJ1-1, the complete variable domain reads DAGVTQSPTHLIKTRGQQVTLRCSPKSGHDTVSWYQQALGQGPQFIFQYYEEEERQRGNFPDRFSGHQFPNYSSELNVNALLLGDSALYLCASSYRAEAFFGQGTRLTVV.

The CDR3 nucleotides read TGCGCCAGCAGGCGTACCGGAAGTGTCAGAACTAATTGGAACACTGAAGCTTTCTTT. Translated: CASRRTGSVRTNWNTEAFF. The chain links TRBV5-1 to TRBJ1-1; D is undetermined. The V and J ends lost 5 bases and 1 base respectively, with 27 bases between them. This CDR3 region has 19 residues. The germline V gene has CDR1 SGHRS and CDR2 YFSETQ.

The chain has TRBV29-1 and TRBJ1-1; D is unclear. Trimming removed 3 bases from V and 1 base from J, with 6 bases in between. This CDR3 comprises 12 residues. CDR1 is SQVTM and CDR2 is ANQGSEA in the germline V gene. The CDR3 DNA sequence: TGCAGCGTTGACTATACGAACACTGAAGCTTTCTTT. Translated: CSVDYTNTEAFF. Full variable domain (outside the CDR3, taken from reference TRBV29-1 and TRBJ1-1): SAVISQKPSRDICQRGTSLTIQCQVDSQVTMMFWYRQQPGQSLTLIATANQGSEATYESGFVIDKFPISRPNLTFSTLTVSNMSPEDSSIYLCSVDYTNTEAFFGQGTRLTVV.

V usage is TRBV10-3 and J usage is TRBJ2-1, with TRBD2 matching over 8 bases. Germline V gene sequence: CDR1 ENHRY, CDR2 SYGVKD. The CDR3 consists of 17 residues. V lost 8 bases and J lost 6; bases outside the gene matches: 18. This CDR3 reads CAIGSGGGAGGPNEQFF. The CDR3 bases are TGTGCCATCGGGAGCGGGGGAGGGGCGGGCGGTCCCAATGAGCAGTTCTTC.

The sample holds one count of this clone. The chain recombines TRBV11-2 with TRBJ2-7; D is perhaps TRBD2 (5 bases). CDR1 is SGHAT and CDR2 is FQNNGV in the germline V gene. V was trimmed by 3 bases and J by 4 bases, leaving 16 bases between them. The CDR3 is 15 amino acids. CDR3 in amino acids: CASSLARGPNYEQYF. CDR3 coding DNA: TGTGCCAGCAGCTTGGCCCGGGGTCCAAATTACGAGCAGTACTTC.